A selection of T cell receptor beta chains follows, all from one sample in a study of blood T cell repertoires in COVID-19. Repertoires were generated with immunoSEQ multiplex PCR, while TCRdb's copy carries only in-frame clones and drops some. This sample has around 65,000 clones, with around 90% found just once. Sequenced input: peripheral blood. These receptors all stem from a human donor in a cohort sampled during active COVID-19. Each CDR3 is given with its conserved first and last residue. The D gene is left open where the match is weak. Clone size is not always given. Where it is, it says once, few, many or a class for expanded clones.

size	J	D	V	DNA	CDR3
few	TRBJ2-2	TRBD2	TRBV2	TGTGCCAGCAAAAGTGGGCTAGCGGGGCCTTGGACCGGGGAGCTGTTTTTT	CASKSGLAGPWTGELFF
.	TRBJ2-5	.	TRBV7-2	TGTGCCAGCAGCCGAGGGAGGGGGGAGACCCAGTACTTC	CASSRGRGETQYF
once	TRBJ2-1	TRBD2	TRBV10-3	TGTGCCATCAGGGGACTAGCGGGGACCCCCTACAATGAGCAGTTCTTC	CAIRGLAGTPYNEQFF
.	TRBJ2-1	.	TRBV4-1	TGCGCCAGCAGCCAAGATGGTCTAGCAGCCAATGAGCAGTTCTTC	CASSQDGLAANEQFF
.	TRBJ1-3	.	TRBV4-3	TGCGCCAGCAGCCCCCGACTGATCTCTGGAAACACCATATATTTT	CASSPRLISGNTIYF
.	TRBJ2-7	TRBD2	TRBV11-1	TGTGCCAGCACCCCTGGGCTAGCGGGAGGCGAGCAGTACTTC	CASTPGLAGGEQYF
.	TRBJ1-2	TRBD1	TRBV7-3	TGTGCCAGCAGCCGTGGACAGGCCCAAAGCAACTATGGCTACACCTTC	CASSRGQAQSNYGYTF
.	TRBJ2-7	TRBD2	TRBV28	TGTGCCAGCCGGACTAGCGGGAGGAATGAGCAGTACTTC	CASRTSGRNEQYF
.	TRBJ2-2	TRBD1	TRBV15	TGTGCCACCAGCAGAAACACAGGGGGAATCACCGGGGAGCTGTTTTTT	CATSRNTGGITGELFF
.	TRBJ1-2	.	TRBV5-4	TGTGCCAGCAGCTTGGCTGGGGGGGATGGCTACACCTTC	CASSLAGGDGYTF
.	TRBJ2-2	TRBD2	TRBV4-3	TGCGCCAGCAGCCAAGACGGGGGGGCAAACACCGGGGAGCTGTTTTTT	CASSQDGGANTGELFF
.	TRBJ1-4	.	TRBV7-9	TGTGCCAGCAGCTCCGCCCGACAGTCCCTTGCAACTAATGAAAAACTGTTTTTT	CASSSARQSLATNEKLFF
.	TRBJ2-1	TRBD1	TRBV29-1	TGCAGCGTTTCGGACAGGGTCAACAATGAGCAGTTCTTC	CSVSDRVNNEQFF
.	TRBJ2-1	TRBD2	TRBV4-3	TGCGCCAGCAGCCAAGGGGGAGGGGATGAGCAGTTCTTC	CASSQGGGDEQFF
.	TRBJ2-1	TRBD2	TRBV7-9	TGTGCCAGCAGCCCAGGACTAGCGGGACAATACAATGAGCAGTTCTTC	CASSPGLAGQYNEQFF
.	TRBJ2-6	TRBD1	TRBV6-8	TGTGCCAGCAGTTATACCCCCGGGGCAGGGGGAGTTAGGATGCGCGGGGCCAACGTCCTGACTTTC	CASSYTPGAGGVRMRGANVLTF
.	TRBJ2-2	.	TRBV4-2	TGTGCCAGCAGCCAAGGTTCGACCGGGGAGCTGTTTTTT	CASSQGSTGELFF
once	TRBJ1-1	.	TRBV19	TGTGCCAGTAGTACCTCTAATGAAGCTTTCTTT	CASSTSNEAFF
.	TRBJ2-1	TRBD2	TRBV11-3	TGTGCCAGCAGCTCGAGCGGGAGAAAATCCTACAATGAGCAGTTCTTC	CASSSSGRKSYNEQFF
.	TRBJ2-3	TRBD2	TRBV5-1	TGCGCCAGCCTAACAGCGGGAGGCCCCGGAGATACGCAGTATTTT	CASLTAGGPGDTQYF
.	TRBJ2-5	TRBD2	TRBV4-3	TGCGCCAGCAGCCAAGTTGCTTTAGCGGGAAAAGAGACCCAGTACTTC	CASSQVALAGKETQYF
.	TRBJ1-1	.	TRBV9	TGTGCCAGCAGCGTAGTCTTGAACACTGAAGCTTTCTTT	CASSVVLNTEAFF
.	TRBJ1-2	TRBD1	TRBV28	TGTGCCAGCAGTTACATCGACAGGGGGTCCCTCTATGGCTACACCTTC	CASSYIDRGSLYGYTF
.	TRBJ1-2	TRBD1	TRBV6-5	TGTGCCACGGACAGGGGTGGCTACACCTTC	CATDRGGYTF
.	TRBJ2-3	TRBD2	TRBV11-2	TGTGCCAGCAGCTTATTCGTTAGCGGGGGCACAGATACGCAGTATTTT	CASSLFVSGGTDTQYF
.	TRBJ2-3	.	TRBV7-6	TGTGCCAGCAGCCCCCACCAGGGAAATAGGGCAGATACGCAGTATTTT	CASSPHQGNRADTQYF
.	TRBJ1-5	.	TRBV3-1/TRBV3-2	TGTGCCAGCAGCCAAGATCTCGGTAGCAATCAGCCCCAGCATTTT	CASSQDLGSNQPQHF
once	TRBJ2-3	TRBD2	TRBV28	TGTGCCAGCAGTTTAAGCCTAGCGGGCAGCACAGATACGCAGTATTTT	CASSLSLAGSTDTQYF
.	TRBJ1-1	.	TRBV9	TGTGCCAGCAGCTCGGACTGGGGACAAAGAAACACTGAAGCTTTCTTT	CASSSDWGQRNTEAFF
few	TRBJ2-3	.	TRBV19	TGTGCCAGTAGAACAGGGAGCACAGATACGCAGTATTTT	CASRTGSTDTQYF
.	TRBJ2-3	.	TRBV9	TGTGCCAGCAGCGTAGGCGGGTTGGCCTATACAGATACGCAGTATTTT	CASSVGGLAYTDTQYF
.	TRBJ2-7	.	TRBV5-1	TGCGCCAGCAGCTTGTTTTTAGCGAGGGAGCAGTACTTC	CASSLFLAREQYF
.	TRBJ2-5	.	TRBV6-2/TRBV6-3	TGTGCCAGCAGTTACGTGTGGAGGTGGGAGACCCAGTACTTC	CASSYVWRWETQYF
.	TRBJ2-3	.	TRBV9	TGTGCCAGCAGCGTAGCTACGGGGGGCGGAGGGAGCACAGATACGCAGTATTTT	CASSVATGGGGSTDTQYF
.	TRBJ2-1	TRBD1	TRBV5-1	TGCGCCAGCTCGGGACAGGAAACCTACAATGAGCAGTTCTTC	CASSGQETYNEQFF
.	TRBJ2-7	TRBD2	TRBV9	TGTGCCAGCAGCTCCGAGTGGGGGGGTTCCGAGCAGTACTTC	CASSSEWGGSEQYF
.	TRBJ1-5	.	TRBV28	TGTGCCAGCAGTCCAGGGCAAAATCAGCCCCAGCATTTT	CASSPGQNQPQHF
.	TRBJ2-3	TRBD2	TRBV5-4	TGTGCCAGCAGCTCAAGCGGGAGGGCCACAGATACGCAGTATTTT	CASSSSGRATDTQYF
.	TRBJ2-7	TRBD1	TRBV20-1	TGCAGTGCTCGGACAGGGTGGGAGCAGTACTTC	CSARTGWEQYF
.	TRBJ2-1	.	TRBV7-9	TGTGCCAGCAGCTTAGCGGACAGTTTTAATGAGCAGTTCTTC	CASSLADSFNEQFF
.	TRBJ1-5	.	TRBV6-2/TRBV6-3	TGTGCCAGCGGCCCCCTGACCAAACAGTTGGGCAATCAGCCCCAGCATTTT	CASGPLTKQLGNQPQHF
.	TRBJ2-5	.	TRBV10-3	TGTGCCATCGGAGGGGGCTTGGAGACCCAGTACTTC	CAIGGGLETQYF
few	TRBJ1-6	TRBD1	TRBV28	TGTGCCAGCAGCCCAGGGGGCGCCCAGGCCAAATATAATTCACCCCTCCACTTT	CASSPGGAQAKYNSPLHF
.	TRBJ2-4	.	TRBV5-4	TGTGCCAGCAGCTCATACAGGGTAGGGGACATTCAGTACTTC	CASSSYRVGDIQYF
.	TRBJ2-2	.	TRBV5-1	TGCGCCAGCAGCTTCGGGGGAACCGGGGAGCTGTTTTTT	CASSFGGTGELFF